Presented here are 28 T cell receptor beta chains from one specimen sequenced in a study of T-cell reconstitution after alpha-beta-depleted transplantation in children. Unique molecular identifiers were incorporated during preparation of the TCRbeta library. TCRdb used MiXCR to reprocess the PCR reads, holding one entry per CDR3 protein. The table lists approximately 400,000 distinct CDR3 sequences, roughly 10% of them singletons, with roughly 5% in the top ten. The specimen comprised PBMCs from the stem cell graft donor, sampled from the stem cell graft. These receptors were collected from a human donor who donated a stem cell graft to a child with acute myeloid leukemia.

This clonotype came up a few times. This chain joins TRBV10-3 and TRBJ2-3; 12 bases agree with TRBD1. The CDR3 runs to 16 residues. V lost 2 bases and J lost 3; bases outside the gene matches: 3. From germline, CDR1 is ENHRY and CDR2 SYGVKD. The CDR3 DNA sequence: TGTGCCATCAGTGAGACGGGACAGGGGGCTACAGATACGCAGTATTTT. Its translation: CAISETGQGATDTQYF.

This clonotype came up a few times. This CDR3 is CASSGTGVTYEQYV. CDR3 nucleotides: TGTGCCAGCAGTGGGACAGGGGTAACCTACGAGCAGTACGTC. The chain recombines TRBV2 with TRBJ2-7; 9 bases are a match to TRBD1. Germline loops: CDR1 SNHLY, CDR2 FYNNEI. The CDR3 length is 14 residues. Trimming removed 4 bases from V and 2 bases from J; junction bases left unmatched: 3.

The chain uses TRBV27 and TRBJ2-3, with 9 bases lining up with TRBD1. Germline trimming cut 3 bases from V and 3 bases from J; bases unmatched to any gene: 4. Germline assignment: CDR1 MNHEY and CDR2 SMNVEV (reference sequence). This CDR3 spans 15 amino acids. The CDR3 loop reads CASSFDRGGTDTQYF. For the CDR3, the DNA is TGTGCCAGCAGTTTCGACAGGGGGGGAACAGATACGCAGTATTTT.

This sequence joins TRBV29-1 and TRBJ2-2, with unresolved D. Trimming took off 1 base at V and 5 bases at J, with 11 bases between the two ends. The CDR3 runs to 14 residues. CDR1 and CDR2 (germline): SQVTM, ANQGSEA. The CDR3 region is CSVEGYPRTGELFF. CDR3 DNA: TGCAGCGTTGAAGGTTACCCGAGAACCGGGGAGCTGTTTTTT.

This clonotype was seen a few times. The J gene is TRBJ2-1, the V gene TRBV7-8, with 13 nucleotides matching TRBD2. Trimming took 5 bases from V and 14 from J; bases not matched to a gene: 9. The CDR3 is made up of 14 amino acids. Germline V gene sequence: CDR1 SGHVS, CDR2 FQNEAQ. DNA for the CDR3: TGTGCCAGCAGCCCGGGGACTAGCGGGAAGGTGGAGTTCTTC. It encodes CASSPGTSGKVEFF.

This chain's CDR3 is CASSSTETDPTYGYTF. CDR3 sequence (DNA): TGTGCCAGCAGCAGCACAGAAACCGACCCCACCTATGGCTACACCTTC. The gene calls are TRBV3-1 and TRBJ1-2; D is uncertain. The germline V and J ends were trimmed by 5 bases and 4 bases, with 20 bases remaining between them. The germline V gene has CDR1 LGHDT and CDR2 YNNKEL (reference sequence). The CDR3 consists of 16 residues.

This clonotype was detected a few times. This sequence joins TRBV7-2 and TRBJ2-7; perhaps D is TRBD1 or TRBD2 (5 bases each). This CDR3 spans 15 amino acids. V was cut by 3 bases and J by 3 bases, with 15 bases left in between. Germline CDR1 SGHTA, CDR2 FQGNSA. DNA for the CDR3: TGTGCCAGCAGCTTCCCACTGGGGACCCTCTACGAGCAGTACTTC. Protein sequence: CASSFPLGTLYEQYF.

This clonotype was seen more than once but under ten times. The genes are TRBV12-3 or TRBV12-4 and TRBJ2-3; D tentatively fits TRBD1 or TRBD2 (6 bases each). V was pared by 8 bases and J by 5 bases, with 14 bases between. This CDR3 comprises 13 residues. The CDR3 coding sequence is TGTGCCAGCCGCGTGGGGGGCGGAGATACGCAGTATTTT. Translating gives CASRVGGGDTQYF.

The chain has TRBV3-1 and TRBJ2-3, with TRBD2 matching over 15 bases. Unmatched junction bases numbered 9, after V lost 6 bases and J lost 11 bases. CDR1 LGHDT and CDR2 YNNKEL come from the germline V gene (reference sequence). CDR3 size: 15 residues. The CDR3 region is CASRLGTSGGTGQYF. The CDR3 bases are TGTGCCAGCAGACTCGGGACTAGCGGGGGGACCGGGCAGTATTTT.

This clonotype has at least ten counts. V gene TRBV20-1 combines with J gene TRBJ2-7; D is undetermined. The CDR3 is made up of 14 amino acids. Germline V gene lookup returns CDR1 DFQATT and CDR2 SNEGSKA (reference sequence). Deletions cut 0 bases from V and 6 bases from J, with 15 bases between. CDR3 amino acids: CSARDAASLGEQYF. In nucleotides, the CDR3 is TGCAGTGCTAGAGATGCGGCTTCCCTAGGCGAGCAGTACTTC.

This clonotype was found a few times. The chain uses TRBV4-1 and TRBJ1-2; possibly TRBD1 for D (5 bases). Germline values: CDR1 MGHRA, CDR2 YSYEKL. The CDR3 runs 16 residues. V lost 3 bases to trimming and J lost 8 bases, with 22 bases between them. The CDR3 region is CASSQNNGAVTMGYTF. The CDR3 DNA reads as TGCGCCAGCAGCCAGAATAACGGGGCAGTAACTATGGGCTACACCTTC.

The rearrangement uses TRBV4-3 and TRBJ1-1; D unclear. V was cut by 0 bases and J by 2 bases, with 4 bases left in between. Germline V gene lookup returns CDR1 LGHNA and CDR2 YSLEER. The CDR3 contains 13 residues. CDR3 region: CASSQEDNTEAFF. The DNA for the CDR3 is TGCGCCAGCAGCCAAGAAGACAACACTGAAGCTTTCTTT.

V gene TRBV5-1 combines with J gene TRBJ1-1; possibly TRBD1 for D (5 bases). The CDR3 covers 16 residues. CDR1 is SGHRS, CDR2 YFSETQ, per germline. V shed 3 bases and J shed 1 base, with 16 bases lying between them. CDR3 sequence reads: CASSSGTLSPNTEAFF. CDR3 bases: TGCGCCAGCAGCTCCGGGACCCTTTCCCCGAACACTGAAGCTTTCTTT.

This clonotype has only a few counts. The chain uses TRBV7-3 and TRBJ2-1, with D perhaps being TRBD1 or TRBD2 (5 bases each). V was cut by 1 base and J by 3 bases, with 19 bases left in between. The germline gives CDR1 SGHTA, CDR2 FQGTGA. The length of the CDR3 is 18 residues. CDR3 DNA sequence: TGTGCCAGCAGCTTAAGGGTTGAGGGGTCCTCCGTCTACAATGAGCAGTTCTTC. Its protein is CASSLRVEGSSVYNEQFF.

At least ten counts were recorded for this clonotype. The rearrangement uses TRBV10-2 and TRBJ1-6; 7 positions agree with TRBD1. V gave up 6 bases and J gave up 6 bases; unmatched junction bases: 8. The CDR3 extends over 15 amino acids. The germline V gene encodes CDR1 WSHSY and CDR2 SAAADI. The chain's CDR3 is CASSLEAGGNSPLHF. For the CDR3, the DNA is TGCGCCAGCAGCCTAGAGGCAGGGGGTAATTCACCCCTCCACTTT.

The table lists this clonotype with a few counts. V usage is TRBV7-9 and J usage is TRBJ2-1; D gene uncertain. Between the trimmed V and J ends, which lost 5 bases and 10 bases, there was a span of 12 bases. This CDR3 is 12 amino acids long. CDR1 is SEHNR and CDR2 is FQNEAQ in the germline V gene (reference sequence). The CDR3 loop is CASSPSWEEQFF. Written as DNA, the CDR3 is TGTGCCAGCAGCCCAAGCTGGGAAGAGCAGTTCTTC.

This clonotype has more than one count but fewer than ten. The chain couples TRBV11-2 to TRBJ2-1; TRBD2 matches 11 bases. Germline CDR1 and CDR2: SGHAT and FQNNGV. After removal of 5 bases from V and 9 bases from J, the junction contained 6 bases not matched to a gene. The length of the CDR3 is 14 residues. The chain's CDR3 is CASSTLAGAVEQFF. CDR3 nucleotides: TGTGCCAGCAGCACACTAGCGGGGGCAGTTGAGCAGTTCTTC.

The J gene is TRBJ2-2, the V gene TRBV20-1; the D gene is possibly TRBD2 (5 bases). Trimming cost V 3 bases and J 1 base, with 15 bases left between them. This CDR3 has 16 amino acids. The germline CDR1 and CDR2 sequences are DFQATT and SNEGSKA (reference sequence). The CDR3: CSARGLGSLNTGELFF. In DNA form, the CDR3 reads TGCAGTGCTAGGGGGTTGGGGAGTCTGAACACCGGGGAGCTGTTTTTT.

This clonotype was detected a few times. The chain uses TRBV4-3 and TRBJ1-5; no reliable D call. Trimming removed 0 bases from V and 1 base from J, with 10 bases in between. Germline CDR1 is LGHNA and CDR2 is YSLEER. The length of the CDR3 is 16 residues. CDR3 in amino acids: CASSQDLAGSNQPQHF. In DNA, the CDR3 is TGCGCCAGCAGCCAAGATTTGGCGGGAAGCAATCAGCCCCAGCATTTT.

This clonotype appeared a few times. The chain recombines TRBV20-1 with TRBJ1-1; D gene unclear. Trimming left V 1 base short and J 1 base short, with 10 bases between. Germline loops: CDR1 DFQATT, CDR2 SNEGSKA (reference sequence). The CDR3 runs to 14 residues. This chain's CDR3 is CSARADPGNTEAFF. The CDR3 DNA follows: TGCAGTGCTAGAGCAGATCCGGGGAACACTGAAGCTTTCTTT.

This clonotype was counted only a few times. J is TRBJ2-1 and V is TRBV12-3 or TRBV12-4; 8 bases fit TRBD1. The CDR3 consists of 16 residues. J lost 7 bases, V lost 3 bases, and 11 bases had no gene match. Here the CDR3 DNA reads TGTGCCAGCAGTTTGAAAAGGCGGACAGGGTCAAATGAGCAGTTCTTC. This gives the protein CASSLKRRTGSNEQFF.

The V and J genes are TRBV2 and TRBJ2-1, with TRBD2 matching 10 bases. The CDR3 contains 15 residues. Per the germline V gene, CDR1 is SNHLY and CDR2 is FYNNEI. Losses at the gene ends were 4 bases for V and 4 bases for J; bases not matched to a gene: 4. The CDR3 loop is CASSGPSGGYNEQFF. The CDR3 nucleotides are TGTGCCAGCAGTGGCCCTAGCGGGGGTTACAATGAGCAGTTCTTC.

Ten or more counts support this clonotype. As DNA, the CDR3 is TGTGCCAGCAGCTTAGGACGCACAGATACGCAGTATTTT. Amino acids: CASSLGRTDTQYF. This sequence joins TRBV7-2 and TRBJ2-3, with no clear D. The CDR3 runs to 13 residues. The V and J ends lost 1 base and 1 base respectively, with 3 bases between them. Germline V gene sequence: CDR1 SGHTA, CDR2 FQGNSA.

The chain links TRBV29-1 to TRBJ2-5, with 8 bases fitting TRBD2. After removal of 6 bases from V and 5 bases from J, the junction contained 14 bases not matched to a gene. This CDR3 comprises 15 residues. Germline CDR1 is SQVTM and CDR2 is ANQGSEA. The CDR3 is CSVSGTRGGVETQYF. The CDR3 coding sequence is TGCAGCGTCTCCGGGACTAGAGGCGGAGTTGAGACCCAGTACTTC.

This clonotype was recorded at least ten times. The chain links TRBV5-1 to TRBJ2-7, with D uncertain. V lost 3 bases and J 1 base, leaving 11 bases between the germline ends. Germline V gives CDR1 SGHRS, CDR2 YFSETQ. The CDR3 has 14 amino acids. CDR3 coding DNA: TGCGCCAGCAGCTCTGATTGGTGGTCCTACGAGCAGTACTTC. Amino acids: CASSSDWWSYEQYF.

This clonotype was observed a few times. The chain has TRBV9 and TRBJ2-3; D is possibly TRBD2 (5 bases). CDR3 size: 18 residues. The V end was cut by 5 bases, the J end by 2 bases, with 24 bases between. Germline V lookup: CDR1 SGDLS, CDR2 YYNGEE. The CDR3 is CASRSLGSQVSHTDTQYF. The CDR3 DNA follows: TGTGCCAGCAGGTCGTTGGGGAGCCAAGTTTCTCACACAGATACGCAGTATTTT.

CDR3 sequence: CASSQDYRRTEAFF. CDR3 DNA sequence: TGCGCCAGCAGCCAAGATTACAGGCGCACTGAAGCTTTCTTT. The J gene is TRBJ1-1, the V gene TRBV4-3; tentatively, D is TRBD1 (5 bases). Trimming pared 0 bases from V and 4 bases from J, leaving 9 bases between. This CDR3 contains 14 residues. Germline CDR1 and CDR2: LGHNA and YSLEER.

This chain links TRBV5-1 with TRBJ2-2; the D call may be TRBD1 or TRBD2 (5 bases each). In germline, CDR1 is SGHRS, CDR2 YFSETQ. The ends were cut back, 0 bases at V and 0 bases at J, with 15 bases in the middle. CDR3 length: 18 amino acids. DNA of the CDR3: TGCGCCAGCAGCTTGGAGGGGAGTTTTAACGCGAACACCGGGGAGCTGTTTTTT. Translating gives CASSLEGSFNANTGELFF.